The 27 T cell receptor beta chains below were found in one sample sequenced in a study of blood T cells in healthy people across ages. Through a sample-barcoded 5' primer and a J-beta primer mix, a second PCR was run for 7 to 11 cycles. MiXCR was run by TCRdb on the 5' RACE reads, yielding one entry per CDR3 protein. The data show approximately 800,000 distinct CDR3 sequences, about 45% seen once. What was sequenced was blood. The receptors derive from a man aged 80 or over in good health.

The V and J genes are TRBV4-1 and TRBJ1-6; TRBD1 aligns across 7 bases. This CDR3 region has 15 residues. Germline values: CDR1 MGHRA, CDR2 YSYEKL. V was pared by 4 bases and J by 8 bases, with 8 bases of the junction left unmatched. CDR3 in amino acids: CASSPRDSLYSPLHF. CDR3 in DNA: TGCGCCAGCAGCCCCCGGGACAGCCTATATTCACCCCTCCACTTT.

The chain employs TRBV20-1 and TRBJ2-7, with no clear D. The V end was cut by 1 base, the J end by 5 bases, with 12 bases between. There are 13 residues in the CDR3. Per the germline V gene, CDR1 is DFQATT and CDR2 is SNEGSKA (reference sequence). CDR3 sequence reads: CSARAFLGHEQYF. The DNA for the CDR3 is TGCAGTGCTAGAGCGTTTCTGGGCCACGAGCAGTACTTC.

There are a few counts of this clonotype. The chain has TRBV15 and TRBJ2-3; D might be TRBD2 (5 bases). CDR3 length equals 13 residues. The germline CDR1 and CDR2 sequences are LNHNV and YYDKDF (reference sequence). V lost 3 bases, J lost 6 bases, and 10 bases lay in between. The CDR3 DNA sequence: TGTGCCACCAGCAGCGGGATCTGGGATACGCAGTATTTT. Translated, it gives CATSSGIWDTQYF.

This clonotype was detected many times. The chain uses TRBV7-9 and TRBJ1-1; D gene unclear. V lost 2 bases to trimming and J lost 1 base, with 8 bases between them. The CDR3 loop spans 14 amino acids. Germline values: CDR1 SEHNR, CDR2 FQNEAQ (reference sequence). CDR3 region: CASSLYDGNTEAFF. DNA for the CDR3: TGTGCCAGCAGCTTATATGACGGGAACACTGAAGCTTTCTTT.

This clonotype came up many times. The chain recombines TRBV6-5 with TRBJ2-7; D may match TRBD1 or TRBD2 (6 bases each). CDR3 length equals 15 residues. CDR1 MNHEY and CDR2 SVGAGI come from the germline V gene. V was trimmed by 3 bases and J by 0 bases, leaving 12 bases between them. The CDR3 DNA follows: TGTGCCAGCAGTTATAGGCGGGACAACTCCTACGAGCAGTACTTC. It specifies CASSYRRDNSYEQYF.

The V call is TRBV24-1, the J call TRBJ2-1; TRBD2 might be the D (6 bases). This CDR3 region has 18 residues. Trimming cost V 7 bases and J 7 bases, with 28 bases left between them. Germline values: CDR1 KGHDR, CDR2 SFDVKD. The CDR3 sequence: CATSCLANFSGWQNEQFF. CDR3 DNA sequence: TGTGCCACCAGCTGTTTGGCAAATTTTAGCGGATGGCAAAATGAGCAGTTCTTC.

The chain combines TRBV5-1 with TRBJ2-1, with TRBD2 as a possible D gene (6 bases). The germline V and J ends were trimmed by 4 bases and 6 bases, with 14 bases remaining between them. The V gene's germline CDR1 is SGHRS and CDR2 YFSETQ. The CDR3 consists of 14 residues. The chain's CDR3 is CASSVRLDPNEQFF. CDR3 nucleotide sequence: TGCGCCAGCAGCGTAAGACTAGACCCCAATGAGCAGTTCTTC.

This chain uses TRBV28 with TRBJ2-7; perhaps D is TRBD1 or TRBD2 (7 bases each). V gave up 3 bases and J gave up 11 bases, with 20 bases separating them. This CDR3 comprises 14 residues. Germline V gene sequence: CDR1 MDHEN, CDR2 SYDVKM. Here the CDR3 DNA reads TGTGCCAGCAGTTTCCCGGGACAGACTAGCTTAGAGTACTTC. Translation: CASSFPGQTSLEYF.

The sample holds a few counts of this clonotype. V is TRBV12-3 or TRBV12-4 and J is TRBJ2-1, with 7 bases identical to TRBD2. V lost 1 base, J lost 5 bases, and 11 bases stayed unmatched. This CDR3 has 17 amino acids. The CDR3: CASSLEFAGVNHNEQFF. The CDR3 nucleotides are TGTGCCAGCAGTTTAGAGTTTGCGGGAGTTAACCACAATGAGCAGTTCTTC.

This clonotype was detected a few times. V and J are TRBV3-1 and TRBJ2-1; D is unclear. This CDR3 has 13 residues. CDR1 LGHDT and CDR2 YNNKEL come from the germline V gene (reference sequence). V dropped 4 bases and J dropped 9 bases, with 13 bases sitting between them. CDR3 loop: CASSLPSVGEQFF. The CDR3 region has the DNA TGTGCCAGCAGCCTACCCTCGGTAGGTGAGCAGTTCTTC.

This chain uses TRBV5-1 with TRBJ2-5, with D possibly TRBD2 on 6 matching bases. CDR3 length equals 16 residues. Germline lookup yields CDR1 SGHRS and CDR2 YFSETQ. The germline V and J ends were trimmed by 0 bases and 2 bases, with 14 bases remaining between them. CDR3 in DNA: TGCGCCAGCAGCTTGGGTCGGGGAGGCAGACAAGAGACCCAGTACTTC. It specifies CASSLGRGGRQETQYF. Full variable domain (missing parts from reference TRBV5-1 and TRBJ2-5): KAGVTQTPRYLIKTRGQQVTLSCSPISGHRSVSWYQQTPGQGLQFLFEYFSETQRNKGNFPGRFSGRQFSNSRSEMNVSTLELGDSALYLCASSLGRGGRQETQYFGPGTRLLVL.

The V call is TRBV7-8, the J call TRBJ2-1; 7 bases match TRBD2. Unmatched junction bases numbered 6, after V lost 2 bases and J lost 8 bases. The CDR3 is 14 amino acids. Germline CDR1 reads SGHVS; CDR2 reads FQNEAQ. The CDR3 nucleotides are TGTGCCAGCAGCTTAAGGGAGGGCCTGGATGAGCAGTTCTTC. Its protein is CASSLREGLDEQFF. The variable domain in full, with the rest retrieved from reference TRBV7-8 and TRBJ2-1, is GAGVSQSPRYKVAKRGQDVALRCDPISGHVSLFWYQQALGQGPEFLTYFQNEAQLDKSGLPSDRFFAERPEGSVSTLKIQRTQQEDSAVYLCASSLREGLDEQFFGPGTRLTVL.

V usage is TRBV5-6 and J usage is TRBJ2-3; D is undetermined. This CDR3 region has 14 residues. V was pared by 5 bases and J by 1 base, with 11 bases between. Germline-derived CDR1 and CDR2 are SGHDT and YYEEEE. This CDR3 reads CASRFRPRTDTQYF. CDR3 bases: TGTGCCAGCAGATTTCGGCCCCGCACAGATACGCAGTATTTT.

V usage is TRBV28 and J usage is TRBJ2-2; 7 positions agree with TRBD2. Germline values: CDR1 MDHEN, CDR2 SYDVKM. Trimming removed 6 bases from V and 0 bases from J; junction bases left unmatched: 7. The CDR3 extends over 16 amino acids. CDR3 sequence reads: CASSPAGAANTGELFF. Here the CDR3 DNA reads TGTGCCAGCAGCCCCGCGGGAGCCGCGAACACCGGGGAGCTGTTTTTT.

The gene calls are TRBV29-1 and TRBJ2-1, with D maybe TRBD2 (7 bases). Germline-derived CDR1 and CDR2 are SQVTM and ANQGSEA. The V gene lost 3 bases and the J gene lost 8 bases, with 14 bases spanning the gap. The CDR3 loop spans 13 amino acids. The CDR3 region is CSVDSRGRDEQFF. The CDR3 nucleotides read TGCAGCGTTGATTCGCGGGGGCGGGATGAGCAGTTCTTC.

A word on this clonotype: An end of the junction differs from the germline gene, which may be a read error. The rearrangement joins TRBV18 to TRBJ1-2, with 9 nucleotides matching TRBD1. This CDR3 is 14 amino acids long. Germline V CDR1 and CDR2: KGHSH, LQKENI. CDR3 region: CASTPLDRGGGYTF. For the CDR3, the DNA is TGTGCCAGCACACCCCTGGACAGGGGAGGTGGCTACACCTTC.

About this clonotype itself: A much larger clonotype is one base distant, so this may be a read error. V and J are TRBV20-1 and TRBJ2-7, with 16 bases matching TRBD2. V shed 8 bases and J 5 bases; nucleotides not matched to a gene: 9. Germline V gene lookup returns CDR1 DFQATT and CDR2 SNEGSKA (reference sequence). The length of the CDR3 is 15 residues. CDR3 amino acids: CSTMGLAGGANEQYF. CDR3 nucleotide sequence: TGCAGTACTATGGGACTAGCGGGAGGGGCGAACGAGCAGTACTTC.

This clonotype occurred a few times. The chain links TRBV5-6 to TRBJ2-1; TRBD1 aligns across 9 bases. There are 17 residues in the CDR3. CDR1 and CDR2 from the germline V gene are SGHDT and YYEEEE. J was trimmed by 0 bases and V by 4 bases; bases with no gene match: 8. CDR3 protein: CASSPGQGKSSYNEQFF. For the CDR3, the DNA is TGTGCCAGCAGCCCGGGACAGGGAAAAAGCTCCTACAATGAGCAGTTCTTC.

This clonotype appeared a few times. V gene TRBV4-1 combines with J gene TRBJ2-5; D may be TRBD2 (6 bases). The germline V gene has CDR1 MGHRA and CDR2 YSYEKL. V lost 1 base and J lost 7, with 10 bases in between. There are 13 residues in the CDR3. The CDR3 spells CASSQGEVATQYF. The CDR3 DNA reads as TGCGCCAGCAGCCAAGGGGAGGTAGCGACCCAGTACTTC.

This chain joins TRBV29-1 and TRBJ1-2; no reliable D call. The CDR3 extends over 16 amino acids. V shed 4 bases and J shed 1 base, with 19 bases lying between them. Germline values: CDR1 SQVTM, CDR2 ANQGSEA. The CDR3 sequence: CSVAAPQPDINYGYTF. In DNA, the CDR3 is TGCAGCGTTGCCGCACCGCAGCCCGATATTAACTATGGCTACACCTTC.

The chain employs TRBV5-1 and TRBJ2-1; 9 bases match TRBD1. From germline, CDR1 is SGHRS and CDR2 YFSETQ. Losses at the gene ends were 0 bases for V and 3 bases for J; bases not matched to a gene: 13. The CDR3 has 19 residues. The CDR3 sequence is CASSLAKGGLGQGYNEQFF. Written as DNA, the CDR3 is TGCGCCAGCAGCTTGGCCAAAGGGGGTCTGGGACAGGGCTACAATGAGCAGTTCTTC.

The rearrangement uses TRBV7-2 and TRBJ2-7; D remains ambiguous. Trimming pared 5 bases from V and 1 base from J, leaving 9 bases between. CDR3 size: 13 residues. Germline lookup yields CDR1 SGHTA and CDR2 FQGNSA. DNA of the CDR3: TGTGCCAGCAGCGGAAGGATATCCTACGAGCAGTACTTC. It is translated as CASSGRISYEQYF. The entire variable domain, with the rest obtained from reference TRBV7-2 and TRBJ2-7, is as follows: GAGVSQSPSNKVTEKGKDVELRCDPISGHTALYWYRQSLGQGLEFLIYFQGNSAPDKSGLPSDRFSAERTGGSVSTLTIQRTQQEDSAVYLCASSGRISYEQYFGPGTRLTVT.

Many counts were recorded for this clonotype. The rearrangement uses TRBV20-1 and TRBJ2-3, with 9 positions matching TRBD2. CDR1 DFQATT and CDR2 SNEGSKA come from the germline V gene (reference sequence). V lost 5 bases to trimming and J lost 4 bases; unmatched junction nucleotides: 7. The CDR3 contains 14 residues. The CDR3 DNA sequence: TGCAGTGCTGACATAGCGGGAGAGGCAGATACGCAGTATTTT. Protein product: CSADIAGEADTQYF.

This clonotype was counted between two and nine times. The chain is built from TRBV20-1 and TRBJ2-1, with a tentative D call TRBD2 (5 bases). Germline V gene lookup returns CDR1 DFQATT and CDR2 SNEGSKA (reference sequence). The CDR3 is 16 amino acids. V dropped 2 bases and J dropped 2 bases, with 16 bases sitting between them. The CDR3 DNA sequence: TGCAGTGCTAGAACCAGTCTAGCAAAACCCTACAATGAGCAGTTCTTC. Translating it yields CSARTSLAKPYNEQFF.

The J gene is TRBJ2-5, the V gene TRBV7-2; TRBD2 might be the D (5 bases). CDR1 SGHTA and CDR2 FQGNSA come from the germline V gene. The CDR3 sequence is 13 residues long. V gave up 2 bases and J gave up 7 bases, with 11 bases separating them. The CDR3 nucleotides are TGTGCCAGCAGCTTAATGGGAGATGGGACCCAGTACTTC. It specifies CASSLMGDGTQYF.

The J gene is TRBJ2-7, the V gene TRBV29-1, with 9 positions matching TRBD1. Germline lookup yields CDR1 SQVTM and CDR2 ANQGSEA. The CDR3 spans 15 residues. Trimming at V came to 7 bases and at J to 2 bases, leaving 12 bases not matched to a gene. As DNA, the CDR3 is TGCAGCGCGGGCACTTCAGGACAGGGGCCCTACGAGCAGTACTTC. It encodes CSAGTSGQGPYEQYF.

This clonotype was counted many times. The V gene is TRBV7-2, the J gene TRBJ2-7, with D possibly matching TRBD2 (5 bases). Germline V gene lookup returns CDR1 SGHTA and CDR2 FQGNSA. The V and J ends lost 6 bases and 0 bases respectively, with 12 bases between them. This CDR3 is 14 amino acids long. The CDR3 sequence is CASRAGIRSYEQYF. The DNA for the CDR3 is TGTGCCAGCAGGGCCGGGATTCGCTCCTACGAGCAGTACTTC.